The 28 T cell receptor beta chains below were found in one sample sequenced in a study of blood T cell repertoires in COVID-19. The method was immunoSEQ multiplex PCR; TCRdb's version includes in-frame clones alone and lacks a portion of them. The table records 140,000 to 150,000 clones, more than 60% of them present only once. The source material was peripheral blood. These receptors were taken from a woman aged 55-75 years with acute or convalescent COVID-19.

This clone was observed a few times. CDR3 nucleotide sequence: TGCAGCGTATCGTCGGGAGATACGCAGTATTTT. This translates into CSVSSGDTQYF. V and J are TRBV29-1 and TRBJ2-3; D gene ambiguous. Germline CDR1 is SQVTM and CDR2 is ANQGSEA. The germline V and J ends were trimmed by 6 bases and 5 bases, with 9 bases remaining between them. This CDR3 is built from 11 residues.

The chain is built from TRBV7-3 and TRBJ2-5; TRBD1 matches at 8 bases. The CDR3 totals 15 residues. Germline loops: CDR1 SGHTA, CDR2 FQGTGA. The V and J ends lost 2 bases and 3 bases, in that order; junction bases with no gene match: 5. CDR3 sequence reads: CASSLQGAGEETQYF. CDR3 sequence (DNA): TGTGCCAGCAGCTTACAGGGGGCAGGGGAAGAGACCCAGTACTTC.

The chain has TRBV5-4 and TRBJ2-1; 12 bases align to TRBD1. CDR3 size: 15 residues. V dropped 4 bases and J dropped 10; count of bases not matched to a gene: 9. The germline gives CDR1 SGHNT, CDR2 YYREEE (reference sequence). Here the CDR3 reads CASSPRWDRGQEQFF. The CDR3 nucleotides are TGTGCCAGCAGCCCCAGATGGGACAGGGGGCAAGAGCAGTTCTTC.

The CDR3 DNA is TGTGCCACCAGCAGAGATCTCGACTATGGCTACACCTTC. Translation: CATSRDLDYGYTF. This chain links TRBV15 with TRBJ1-2; no clear D. Per the germline V gene, CDR1 is LNHNV and CDR2 is YYDKDF (reference sequence). V lost 0 bases, J lost 3 bases, and 5 bases lay in between. This CDR3 region has 13 residues.

The rearrangement links TRBV5-1 to TRBJ2-7, with 9 bases that match TRBD1. Germline CDR1 is SGHRS and CDR2 is YFSETQ. V gave up 0 bases and J gave up 3 bases; unmatched junction bases: 4. This CDR3 has 15 residues. The CDR3 reads CASSLAGTGIYEQYF. CDR3 sequence (DNA): TGCGCCAGCAGCTTGGCCGGGACAGGGATCTACGAGCAGTACTTC.

This sequence joins TRBV6-4 and TRBJ1-1; 10 bases fit TRBD1. The V and J ends lost 0 bases and 0 bases, in that order; junction bases with no gene match: 7. Germline values: CDR1 MRHNA, CDR2 SNTAGT. The CDR3 extends over 18 amino acids. CDR3 in amino acids: CASSDSKGDRGLNTEAFF. DNA for the CDR3: TGTGCCAGCAGTGACTCCAAGGGGGACAGGGGTTTGAACACTGAAGCTTTCTTT.

J is TRBJ2-7 and V is TRBV6-6; 9 nucleotides align to TRBD1. Per the germline V gene, CDR1 is MNHNY and CDR2 is SVGAGI (reference sequence). The CDR3 sequence is 15 residues long. V dropped 0 bases and J dropped 1; count of bases not matched to a gene: 1. CDR3 sequence (DNA): TGTGCCAGCAGTTACTCCGGGACAGGGTCCTACGAGCAGTACTTC. Its translation: CASSYSGTGSYEQYF.

The chain couples TRBV5-1 to TRBJ1-2, with a possible D match to TRBD1 (5 bases). V dropped 4 bases and J dropped 6 bases, with 13 bases sitting between them. This CDR3 region has 13 residues. Germline assignment: CDR1 SGHRS and CDR2 YFSETQ. CDR3 coding DNA: TGCGCCAGCAGCCAGGCCGCAGGGCATGGCTACACCTTC. Protein product: CASSQAAGHGYTF.

V gene TRBV25-1 combines with J gene TRBJ2-5, with D tentatively TRBD1 (5 bases). Germline values: CDR1 MGHDK, CDR2 SYGVNS. The CDR3 is 13 amino acids. Between the trimmed V and J ends, which lost 6 bases and 4 bases, there was a span of 12 bases. CDR3 loop: CASSRVGVETQYF. The CDR3 DNA reads as TGTGCCAGCAGCAGAGTAGGGGTAGAGACCCAGTACTTC.

In the case of this clone: At one of its ends the junction is not consistent with the germline gene, which may arise from a read error. The J gene is TRBJ2-5, the V gene TRBV5-4; tentatively, D is TRBD2 (6 bases). This CDR3 is 14 amino acids long. Per the germline V gene, CDR1 is SGHNT and CDR2 is YYREEE (reference sequence). DNA for the CDR3: TGTGCCAGCCGAAGGCGGGATGATCAAGAGTCCCAGTACTTC. Protein product: CASRRRDDQESQYF.

The DNA of the CDR3 is TGTGCCAGCTCACCAAGACAGGGGAGAGGTGAAGCTTTCTTT. Translating it yields CASSPRQGRGEAFF. The chain recombines TRBV18 with TRBJ1-1; 8 bases fit TRBD1. CDR1 is KGHSH, CDR2 LQKENI, per germline. J was trimmed by 7 bases and V by 2 bases; bases with no gene match: 6. This CDR3 contains 14 residues. The full variable domain, rest sourced from reference TRBV18 and TRBJ1-1, is NAGVMQNPRHLVRRRGQEARLRCSPMKGHSHVYWYRQLPEEGLKFMVYLQKENIIDESGMPKERFSAEFPKEGPSILRIQQVVRGDSAAYFCASSPRQGRGEAFFGQGTRLTVV.

V is TRBV19 and J is TRBJ1-1, with 9 bases aligning to TRBD1. Per germline, CDR1 LNHDA and CDR2 SQIVND (reference sequence). The CDR3 consists of 14 residues. V was pared by 6 bases and J by 7 bases, with 9 bases of the junction left unmatched. The CDR3 DNA reads as TGTGCCAGTAGGCCGGGACAGGGTATAGTTGAAGCTTTCTTT. This encodes CASRPGQGIVEAFF.

The rearrangement uses TRBV3-1 (or the pseudogene TRBV3-2) and TRBJ2-5; 9 nucleotides match TRBD1. The CDR3 is made up of 15 amino acids. Germline-derived CDR1 and CDR2 are LGHDT and YNNKEL (reference sequence). Trimming at V came to 4 bases and at J to 2 bases, leaving 5 bases not matched to a gene. The CDR3 DNA reads TGTGCCAGCAGCCCCGGACAGGGGCGGCAAGAGACCCAGTACTTC. Translation gives CASSPGQGRQETQYF.

The V gene is TRBV11-2, the J gene TRBJ2-6, with D maybe TRBD2 (5 bases). The CDR3 is made up of 17 amino acids. Germline V CDR1 and CDR2: SGHAT, FQNNGV. V dropped 4 bases and J dropped 0 bases, with 13 bases sitting between them. The CDR3 spells CASSSWTFRSGANVLTF. CDR3 coding DNA: TGTGCCAGCAGCTCATGGACTTTCCGCTCTGGGGCCAACGTCCTGACTTTC.

V is TRBV6-5 and J is TRBJ2-7; a possible D gene is TRBD1 (5 bases). Per germline, CDR1 MNHEY and CDR2 SVGAGI. Trimming cost V 5 bases and J 3 bases, with 11 bases left between them. This CDR3 has 13 residues. Here the CDR3 reads CASSISTDYEQYF. The DNA of the CDR3 is TGTGCCAGCAGTATCTCGACAGACTACGAGCAGTACTTC.

This clone was counted a few times. The gene calls are TRBV4-2 and TRBJ2-7, with D maybe TRBD2 (5 bases). CDR3 size: 14 residues. Germline V CDR1 and CDR2: LGHNA, YNFKEQ. The germline V and J ends were trimmed by 2 bases and 3 bases, with 11 bases remaining between them. CDR3 in DNA: TGTGCCAGCAGCCAAAACAGTGGGAGCTACGAGCAGTACTTC. Its protein product is CASSQNSGSYEQYF.

The chain couples TRBV10-3 to TRBJ1-2, with D tentatively TRBD1 (5 bases). Germline CDR1 is ENHRY and CDR2 is SYGVKD. The CDR3 covers 14 residues. Deletions cut 8 bases from V and 4 bases from J, with 17 bases between. CDR3 loop: CAIRGETAVYGYTF. The CDR3 DNA sequence: TGTGCCATCCGGGGGGAAACTGCTGTCTATGGCTACACCTTC.

J is TRBJ2-1 and V is TRBV4-1, with 10 bases fitting TRBD2. The J segment lost 9 bases and the V segment lost 0 bases, leaving 8 bases of the junction unmatched. From germline, CDR1 is MGHRA and CDR2 YSYEKL. The CDR3 is 16 residues long. The chain's CDR3 is CASSQEASGSLSEQFF. In DNA form, the CDR3 reads TGCGCCAGCAGCCAAGAAGCTAGCGGGAGTCTTAGTGAGCAGTTCTTC.

The chain uses TRBV5-1 and TRBJ2-3; D remains unclear. V was trimmed by 3 bases and J by 2 bases, leaving 13 bases between them. CDR1 SGHRS and CDR2 YFSETQ come from the germline V gene. This CDR3 region has 15 residues. CDR3 protein: CASSYGVPYTDTQYF. As DNA, the CDR3 is TGCGCCAGCAGCTATGGAGTACCCTACACAGATACGCAGTATTTT.

The chain has TRBV20-1 and TRBJ2-1; possibly TRBD2 for D (5 bases). The CDR3 is 13 amino acids. Germline V lookup: CDR1 DFQATT, CDR2 SNEGSKA (reference sequence). The ends were cut back, 3 bases at V and 7 bases at J, with 13 bases in the middle. The CDR3 region is CSASWPTRNEQFF. As DNA, the CDR3 is TGCAGTGCTAGTTGGCCCACTAGGAATGAGCAGTTCTTC.

This sequence joins TRBV29-1 and TRBJ2-7, with a tentative D call TRBD1 (6 bases). The CDR3 spans 12 residues. The V gene lost 4 bases and the J gene lost 5 bases, with 12 bases spanning the gap. Germline V gives CDR1 SQVTM, CDR2 ANQGSEA. The CDR3 nucleotides are TGCAGCGTTGCTCAGGGGTCCCACGAGCAGTACTTC. Translation gives CSVAQGSHEQYF.

There are a few counts of this clone. The chain links TRBV28 to TRBJ2-7; D uncertain. The CDR3 contains 13 residues. Trimming took off 3 bases at V and 4 bases at J, with 10 bases between the two ends. Looked up from germline, CDR1 is MDHEN and CDR2 is SYDVKM. The CDR3 DNA follows: TGTGCCAGCAGTTTTGCCCCCGAGTACGAGCAGTACTTC. Amino acid sequence: CASSFAPEYEQYF.

The V call is TRBV6-2 or TRBV6-3, the J call TRBJ1-1; 11 bases line up with TRBD1. V lost 5 bases and J lost 3; bases outside the gene matches: 8. Germline loops: CDR1 MNHEY, CDR2 SVGEGT. CDR3 size: 16 residues. CDR3: CASSHGQGAGYTEAFF. CDR3 bases: TGTGCCAGCAGTCACGGACAGGGGGCGGGGTACACTGAAGCTTTCTTT.

CDR3 residues: CASSICGRDTSSYNEQFF. The CDR3 coding sequence is TGTGCCAGCAGCATTTGCGGGCGGGATACGAGCTCCTACAATGAGCAGTTCTTC. The gene calls are TRBV21-1 and TRBJ2-1; the tabulated D call, TRBD2, remains unverified against the DNA. TRBV21-1 is assigned pseudogene status. The CDR3 is 18 amino acids.

This clone was found a few times. The CDR3 region has the DNA TGTGCCAGCAGCCGCGGGACAGGGGCCGTCTACGAGCAGTACTTC. Amino acids: CASSRGTGAVYEQYF. This chain links TRBV7-9 with TRBJ2-7, with 10 bases lining up with TRBD1. This CDR3 is 15 amino acids long. Per the germline V gene, CDR1 is SEHNR and CDR2 is FQNEAQ (reference sequence). J gave up 3 bases and V 5 bases, and 7 bases lay outside the gene matches.

DNA for the CDR3: TGTGCCAGCAGTTACCGGACAGGAATTGGCTACACCTTC. It translates to CASSYRTGIGYTF. The chain joins TRBV6-6 to TRBJ1-2; 7 bases fit TRBD1. Germline CDR1 MNHNY, CDR2 SVGAGI (reference sequence). The CDR3 consists of 13 residues. Trimming at V came to 2 bases and at J to 7 bases, leaving 4 bases not matched to a gene.

V is TRBV5-6 and J is TRBJ1-2, with unresolved D. Germline CDR1 reads SGHDT; CDR2 reads YYEEEE. The CDR3 runs to 13 residues. With 4 bases removed from V and 6 bases from J, the gap between germline ends came to 13 bases. This CDR3 reads CASSPPLADGYTF. Here the CDR3 DNA reads TGTGCCAGCAGCCCCCCATTAGCGGATGGCTACACCTTC.

The chain links TRBV18 to TRBJ1-1; 7 bases map to TRBD1. CDR1 is KGHSH and CDR2 is LQKENI in the germline V gene. V gave up 6 bases and J gave up 1 base; unmatched junction bases: 11. This CDR3 contains 16 residues. CDR3 region: CASSPLTGTENTEAFF. CDR3 DNA: TGTGCCAGCTCCCCTCTGACCGGGACAGAGAACACTGAAGCTTTCTTT.